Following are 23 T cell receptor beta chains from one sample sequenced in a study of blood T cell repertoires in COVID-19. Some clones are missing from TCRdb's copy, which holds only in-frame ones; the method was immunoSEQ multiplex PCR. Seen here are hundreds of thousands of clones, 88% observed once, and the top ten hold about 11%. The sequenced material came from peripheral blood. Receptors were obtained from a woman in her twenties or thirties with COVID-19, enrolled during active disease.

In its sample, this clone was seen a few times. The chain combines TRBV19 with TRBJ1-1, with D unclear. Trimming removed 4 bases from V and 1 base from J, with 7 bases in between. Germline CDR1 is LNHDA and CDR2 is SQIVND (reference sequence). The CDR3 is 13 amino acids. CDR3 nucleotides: TGTGCCAGTAGTAATGGCCCGAACACTGAAGCTTTCTTT. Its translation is CASSNGPNTEAFF.

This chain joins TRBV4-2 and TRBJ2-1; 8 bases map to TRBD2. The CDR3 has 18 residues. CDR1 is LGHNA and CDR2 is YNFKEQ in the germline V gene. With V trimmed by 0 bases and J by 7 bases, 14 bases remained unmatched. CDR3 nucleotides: TGTGCCAGCAGCCAAGAGAGGTTTCGGCGGCGGGAGGTTAATGAGCAGTTCTTC. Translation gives CASSQERFRRREVNEQFF.

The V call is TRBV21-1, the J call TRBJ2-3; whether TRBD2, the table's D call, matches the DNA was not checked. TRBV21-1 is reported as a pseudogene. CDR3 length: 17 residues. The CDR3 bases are TGTGCCAGCAGCAAAGTGAAGAACGGGAGGGGGACAGATACGCAGTATTTT. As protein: CASSKVKNGRGTDTQYF.

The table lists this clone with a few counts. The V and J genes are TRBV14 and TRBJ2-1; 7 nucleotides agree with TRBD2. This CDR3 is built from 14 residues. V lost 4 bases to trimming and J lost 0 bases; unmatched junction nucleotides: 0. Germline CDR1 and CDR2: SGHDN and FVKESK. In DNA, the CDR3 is TGTGCCAGCAGCCGGGACTACTCCTACAATGAGCAGTTCTTC. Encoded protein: CASSRDYSYNEQFF.

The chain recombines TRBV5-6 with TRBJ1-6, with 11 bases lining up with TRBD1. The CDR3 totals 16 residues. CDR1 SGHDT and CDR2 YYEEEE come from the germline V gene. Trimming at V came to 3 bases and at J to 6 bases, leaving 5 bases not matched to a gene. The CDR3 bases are TGTGCCAGCAGCTCCGGGACAGGGGGTCTTAATTCACCCCTCCACTTT. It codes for CASSSGTGGLNSPLHF. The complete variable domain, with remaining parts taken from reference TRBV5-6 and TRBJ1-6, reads DAGVTQSPTHLIKTRGQQVTLRCSPKSGHDTVSWYQQALGQGPQFIFQYYEEEERQRGNFPDRFSGHQFPNYSSELNVNALLLGDSALYLCASSSGTGGLNSPLHFGNGTRLTVT.

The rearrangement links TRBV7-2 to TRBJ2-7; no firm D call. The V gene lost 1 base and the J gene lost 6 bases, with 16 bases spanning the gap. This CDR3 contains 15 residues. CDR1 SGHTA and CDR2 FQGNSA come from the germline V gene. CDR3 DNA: TGTGCCAGCAGCTTAGTCGGTAGCTCGGTGGTCGAGCAGTACTTC. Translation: CASSLVGSSVVEQYF.

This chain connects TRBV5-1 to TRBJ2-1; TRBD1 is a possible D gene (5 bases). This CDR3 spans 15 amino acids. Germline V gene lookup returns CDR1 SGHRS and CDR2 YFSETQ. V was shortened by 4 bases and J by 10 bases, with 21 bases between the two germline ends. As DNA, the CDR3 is TGCGCCAGCAGCACCGGACACCTTACCTTTATCGAGCAGTTCTTC. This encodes CASSTGHLTFIEQFF.

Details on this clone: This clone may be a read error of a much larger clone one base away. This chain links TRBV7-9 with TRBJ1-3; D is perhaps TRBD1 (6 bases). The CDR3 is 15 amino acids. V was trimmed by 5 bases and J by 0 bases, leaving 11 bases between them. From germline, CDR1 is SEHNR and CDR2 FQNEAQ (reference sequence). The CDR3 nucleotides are TGTGCCAGCAGCCCCGGGACATCCTCTGGAAACACCATATATTTT. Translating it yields CASSPGTSSGNTIYF. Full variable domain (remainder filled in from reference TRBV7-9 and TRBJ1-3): DTGVSQNPRHKITKRGQNVTFRCDPISEHNRLYWYRQTLGQGPEFLTYFQNEAQLEKSRLLSDRFSAERPKGSFSTLEIQRTEQGDSAMYLCASSPGTSSGNTIYFGEGSWLTVV.

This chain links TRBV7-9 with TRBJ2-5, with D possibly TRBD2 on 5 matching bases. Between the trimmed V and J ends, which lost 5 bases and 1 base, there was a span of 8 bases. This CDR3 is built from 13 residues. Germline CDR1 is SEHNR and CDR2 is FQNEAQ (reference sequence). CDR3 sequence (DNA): TGTGCCAGCAGCCTTAGCGTCCAAGAGACCCAGTACTTC. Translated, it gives CASSLSVQETQYF.

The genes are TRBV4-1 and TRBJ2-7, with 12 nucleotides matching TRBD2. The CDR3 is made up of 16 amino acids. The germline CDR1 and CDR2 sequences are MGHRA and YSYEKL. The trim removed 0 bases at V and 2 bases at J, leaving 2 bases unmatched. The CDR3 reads CASSQDWTSGTYEQYF. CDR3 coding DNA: TGCGCCAGCAGCCAAGATTGGACTAGCGGGACCTACGAGCAGTACTTC.

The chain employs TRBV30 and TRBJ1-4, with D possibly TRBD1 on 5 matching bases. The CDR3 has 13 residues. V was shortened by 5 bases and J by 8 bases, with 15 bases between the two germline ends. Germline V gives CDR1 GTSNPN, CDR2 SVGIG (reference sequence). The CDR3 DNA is TGTGCCTGGGACCTCGGGGAGGGGGAAAAACTGTTTTTT. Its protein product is CAWDLGEGEKLFF.

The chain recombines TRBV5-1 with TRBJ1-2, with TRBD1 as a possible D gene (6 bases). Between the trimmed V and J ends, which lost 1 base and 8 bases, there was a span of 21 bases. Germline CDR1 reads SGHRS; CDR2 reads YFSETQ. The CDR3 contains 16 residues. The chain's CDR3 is CASSLRPPGHRWGYTF. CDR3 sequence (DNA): TGCGCCAGCAGCTTGCGGCCACCGGGACACCGGTGGGGCTACACCTTC.

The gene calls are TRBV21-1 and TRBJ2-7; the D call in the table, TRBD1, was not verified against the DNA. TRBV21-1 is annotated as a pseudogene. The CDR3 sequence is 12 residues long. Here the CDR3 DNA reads TGTGCCTTAGAGGGGGCCTCCTACGAGCAGTACTTC. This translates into CALEGASYEQYF.

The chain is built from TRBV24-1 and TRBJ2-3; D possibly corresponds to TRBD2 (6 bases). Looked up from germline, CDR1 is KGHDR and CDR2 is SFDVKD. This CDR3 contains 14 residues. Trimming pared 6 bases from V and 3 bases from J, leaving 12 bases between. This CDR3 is CATSRSGTTDTQYF. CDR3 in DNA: TGTGCCACCAGTCGATCCGGGACTACAGATACGCAGTATTTT.

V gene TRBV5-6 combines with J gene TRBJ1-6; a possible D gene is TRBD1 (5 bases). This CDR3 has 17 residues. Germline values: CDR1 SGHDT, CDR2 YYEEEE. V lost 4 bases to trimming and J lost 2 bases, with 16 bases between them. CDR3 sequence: CASSNGGGAPYNSPLHF. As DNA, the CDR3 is TGTGCCAGCAGCAACGGCGGGGGTGCGCCCTATAATTCACCCCTCCACTTT.

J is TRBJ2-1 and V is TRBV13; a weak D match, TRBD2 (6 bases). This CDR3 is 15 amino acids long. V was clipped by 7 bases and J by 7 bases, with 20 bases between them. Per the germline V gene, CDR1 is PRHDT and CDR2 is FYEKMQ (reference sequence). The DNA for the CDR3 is TGTGCCAGCACGAGGAGGGAGTCTGGGATTAATGAGCAGTTCTTC. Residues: CASTRRESGINEQFF.

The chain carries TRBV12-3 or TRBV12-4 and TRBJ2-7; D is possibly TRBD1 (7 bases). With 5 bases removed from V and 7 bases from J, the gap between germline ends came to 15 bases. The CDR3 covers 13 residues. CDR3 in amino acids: CASSPSGGREQYF. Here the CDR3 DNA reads TGTGCCAGCAGTCCTTCAGGGGGGAGGGAGCAGTACTTC.

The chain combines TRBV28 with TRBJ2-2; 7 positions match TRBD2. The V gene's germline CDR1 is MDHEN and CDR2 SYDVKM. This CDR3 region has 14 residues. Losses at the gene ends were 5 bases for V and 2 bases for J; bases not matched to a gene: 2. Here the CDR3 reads CASSPGLNTGELFF. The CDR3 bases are TGTGCCAGCAGTCCGGGACTAAACACCGGGGAGCTGTTTTTT.

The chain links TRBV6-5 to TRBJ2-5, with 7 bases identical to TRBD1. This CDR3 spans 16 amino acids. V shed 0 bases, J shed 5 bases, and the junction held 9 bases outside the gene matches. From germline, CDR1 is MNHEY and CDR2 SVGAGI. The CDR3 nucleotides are TGTGCCAGCAGTTACTCCCTCGGGACAGTGACGGAGACCCAGTACTTC. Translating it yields CASSYSLGTVTETQYF.

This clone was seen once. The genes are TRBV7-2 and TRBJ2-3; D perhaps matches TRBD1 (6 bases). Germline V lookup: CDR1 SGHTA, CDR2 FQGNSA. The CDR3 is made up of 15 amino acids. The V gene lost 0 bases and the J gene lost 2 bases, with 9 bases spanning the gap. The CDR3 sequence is CASSLADRPTDTQYF. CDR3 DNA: TGTGCCAGCAGCTTAGCGGACAGACCCACAGATACGCAGTATTTT.

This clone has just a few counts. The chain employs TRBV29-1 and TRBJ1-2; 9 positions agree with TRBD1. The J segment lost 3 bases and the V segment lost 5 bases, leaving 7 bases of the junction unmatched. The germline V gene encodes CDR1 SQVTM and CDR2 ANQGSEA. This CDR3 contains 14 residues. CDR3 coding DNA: TGCAGCGTTACCACAGGGGGCGCTTACTATGGCTACACCTTC. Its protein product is CSVTTGGAYYGYTF.

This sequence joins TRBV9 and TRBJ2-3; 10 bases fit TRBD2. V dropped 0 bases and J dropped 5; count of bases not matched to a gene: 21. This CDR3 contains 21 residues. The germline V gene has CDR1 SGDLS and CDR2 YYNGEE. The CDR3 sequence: CASSVATIGAGGPGAQDTQYF. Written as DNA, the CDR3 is TGTGCCAGCAGCGTAGCTACTATAGGAGCGGGAGGGCCGGGGGCCCAAGATACGCAGTATTTT.

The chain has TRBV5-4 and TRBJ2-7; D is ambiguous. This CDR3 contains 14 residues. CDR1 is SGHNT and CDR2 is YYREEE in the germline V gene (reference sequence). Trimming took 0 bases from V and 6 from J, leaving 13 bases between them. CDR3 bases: TGTGCCAGCAGCTTGGGACAAGGTAGGCTCGAGCAGTACTTC. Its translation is CASSLGQGRLEQYF.